The present T cell receptor beta chain was sequenced within a study of blood T cell repertoires in COVID-19. About the study: Italy, Spain and the United States were the sources of the convalescent and acute COVID-19 samples. T cells, B-cell-depleted T cells, or PBMCs supplied cDNA or gDNA.

This table comes from immunoSEQ multiplex PCR, and its TCRdb copy is limited to in-frame clones, with some not included. The sample consists of about 260,000 clones, approximately 81% of them appearing once. V lost 6 bases and J 5 bases, leaving 17 bases between the germline ends. Germline V CDR1 and CDR2: LNHDA, SQIVND (reference sequence). The CDR3 loop spans 16 amino acids. The V and J genes are TRBV19 and TRBJ1-6; unclear D gene. This TCR derives from a man between 60 and 75 years old with acute or convalescent COVID-19. Sample: peripheral blood. The DNA for the CDR3 is TGTGCCAGTAGAGCCAATGGGTGGGCGCATAATTCACCCCTCCACTTT. Residues: CASRANGWAHNSPLHF.